This T cell receptor beta chain originates from a study of cytomegalovirus exposure and HLA in healthy donors. Whole-study results and caveats: There were some public TCRs occurring in many donors, but most TCR sequences were rare. Overall, approximately 150 TCR beta chains were annotated as cytomegalovirus-associated. In vitro confirmation showed three CMV-associated chains to be CMV antigen specific. A subsequent analysis found that TCR clusters from the first cohort also tended to co-occur in the approximately 110 validation repertoires, with 94% of cluster scores above 0.

Trimming stripped 4 bases from V and 0 bases from J, with 11 bases between. Germline V lookup: CDR1 SGHRS, CDR2 YFSETQ. This CDR3 has 14 residues. Sequenced by immunoSEQ multiplex PCR; TCRdb stores in-frame clones only, minus some. The sample carries 95,000 to 150,000 clones, about 85% recorded once. About this clone itself: What it recognizes is unknown.

The sequenced material came from PBMCs. This chain joins TRBV5-1 and TRBJ2-7; TRBD1 is a possible D gene (5 bases). The sequence was obtained from a woman between 25 and 40 years old in good health and CMV-seronegative. CDR3 in amino acids: CASSAREASYEQYF. The CDR3 nucleotides read TGCGCCAGCAGCGCCAGGGAAGCCTCCTACGAGCAGTACTTC. The full variable domain, with the rest looked up from reference TRBV5-1 and TRBJ2-7, is KAGVTQTPRYLIKTRGQQVTLSCSPISGHRSVSWYQQTPGQGLQFLFEYFSETQRNKGNFPGRFSGRQFSNSRSEMNVSTLELGDSALYLCASSAREASYEQYFGPGTRLTVT.